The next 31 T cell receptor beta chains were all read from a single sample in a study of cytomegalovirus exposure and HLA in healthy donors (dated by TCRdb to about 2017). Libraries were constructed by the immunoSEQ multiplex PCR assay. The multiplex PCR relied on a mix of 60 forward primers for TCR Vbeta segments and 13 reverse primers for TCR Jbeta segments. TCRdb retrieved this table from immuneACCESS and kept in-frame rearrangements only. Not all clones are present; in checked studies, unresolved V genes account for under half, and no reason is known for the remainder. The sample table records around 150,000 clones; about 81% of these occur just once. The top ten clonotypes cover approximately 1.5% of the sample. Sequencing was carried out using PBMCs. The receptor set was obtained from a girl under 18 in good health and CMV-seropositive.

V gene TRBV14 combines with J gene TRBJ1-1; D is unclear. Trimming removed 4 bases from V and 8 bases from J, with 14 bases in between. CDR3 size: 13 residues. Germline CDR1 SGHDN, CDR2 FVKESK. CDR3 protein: CASSLNFVSEAFF. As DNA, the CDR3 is TGTGCCAGCAGCCTTAATTTCGTCTCGGAAGCTTTCTTT.

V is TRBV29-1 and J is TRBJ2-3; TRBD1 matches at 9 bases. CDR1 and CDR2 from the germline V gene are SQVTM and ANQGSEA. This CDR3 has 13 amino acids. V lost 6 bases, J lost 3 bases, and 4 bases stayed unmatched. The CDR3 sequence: CSVGQGGTDTQYF. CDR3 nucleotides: TGCAGCGTGGGACAGGGAGGGACAGATACGCAGTATTTT.

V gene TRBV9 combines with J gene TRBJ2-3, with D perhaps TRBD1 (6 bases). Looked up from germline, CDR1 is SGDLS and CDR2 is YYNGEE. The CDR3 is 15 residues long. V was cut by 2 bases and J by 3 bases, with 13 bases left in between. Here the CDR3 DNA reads TGTGCCAGCAGCGTGCTTTCAGGGGTTACAGATACGCAGTATTTT. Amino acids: CASSVLSGVTDTQYF.

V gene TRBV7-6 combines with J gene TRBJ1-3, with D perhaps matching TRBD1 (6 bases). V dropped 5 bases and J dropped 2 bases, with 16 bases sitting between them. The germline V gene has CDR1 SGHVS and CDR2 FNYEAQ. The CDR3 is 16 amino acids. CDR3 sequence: CASSPTGSRAGNTIYF. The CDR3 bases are TGTGCCAGCAGCCCCACAGGGTCACGAGCTGGAAACACCATATATTTT.

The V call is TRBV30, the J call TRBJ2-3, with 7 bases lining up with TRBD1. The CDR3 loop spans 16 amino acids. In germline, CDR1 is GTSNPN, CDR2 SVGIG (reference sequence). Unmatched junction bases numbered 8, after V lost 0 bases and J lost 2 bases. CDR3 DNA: TGTGCCTGGAGTGTAAGGTCGGGACAGTTCACAGATACGCAGTATTTT. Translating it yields CAWSVRSGQFTDTQYF.

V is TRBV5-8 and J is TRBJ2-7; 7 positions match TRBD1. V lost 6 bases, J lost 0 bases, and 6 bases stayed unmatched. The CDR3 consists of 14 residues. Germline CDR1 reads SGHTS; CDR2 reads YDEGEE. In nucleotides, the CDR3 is TGTGCCAGCACACGTAGGACAGGCTCCTACGAGCAGTACTTC. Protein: CASTRRTGSYEQYF.

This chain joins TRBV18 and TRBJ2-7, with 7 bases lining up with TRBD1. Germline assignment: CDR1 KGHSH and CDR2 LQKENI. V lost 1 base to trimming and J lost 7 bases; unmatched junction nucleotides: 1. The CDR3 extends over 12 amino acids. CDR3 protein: CASSPLTGEQYF. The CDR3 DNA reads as TGTGCCAGCTCACCACTGACAGGGGAGCAGTACTTC.

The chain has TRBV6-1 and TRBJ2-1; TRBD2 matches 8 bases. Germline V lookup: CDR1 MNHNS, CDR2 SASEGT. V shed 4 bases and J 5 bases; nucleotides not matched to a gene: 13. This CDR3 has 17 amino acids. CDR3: CASSASAGTRRHNEQFF. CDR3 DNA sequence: TGTGCCAGCAGTGCTTCTGCCGGGACTAGACGCCACAATGAGCAGTTCTTC.

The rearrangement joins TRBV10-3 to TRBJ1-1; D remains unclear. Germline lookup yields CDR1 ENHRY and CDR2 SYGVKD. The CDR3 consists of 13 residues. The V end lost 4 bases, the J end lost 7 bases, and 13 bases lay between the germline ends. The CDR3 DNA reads TGTGCCATCAGTGCGCTTGAAGTCAGTGAAGCTTTCTTT. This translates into CAISALEVSEAFF.

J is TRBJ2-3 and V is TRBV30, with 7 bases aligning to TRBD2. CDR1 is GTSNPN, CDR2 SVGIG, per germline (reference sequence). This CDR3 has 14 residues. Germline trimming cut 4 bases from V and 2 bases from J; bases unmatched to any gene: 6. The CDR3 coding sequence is TGTGCCTGGAATATAGCGGGCTACACAGATACGCAGTATTTT. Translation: CAWNIAGYTDTQYF. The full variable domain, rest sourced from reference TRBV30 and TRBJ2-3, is SQTIHQWPATLVQPVGSPLSLECTVEGTSNPNLYWYRQAAGRGLQLLFYSVGIGQISSEVPQNLSASRPQDRQFILSSKKLLLSDSGFYLCAWNIAGYTDTQYFGPGTRLTVL.

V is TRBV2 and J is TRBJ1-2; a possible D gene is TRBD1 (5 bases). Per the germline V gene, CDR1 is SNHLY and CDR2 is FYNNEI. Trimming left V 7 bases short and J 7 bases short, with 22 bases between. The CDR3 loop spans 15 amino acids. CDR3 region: CASTPKATSRGGYTF. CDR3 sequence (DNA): TGTGCCAGCACCCCGAAGGCTACGAGTAGGGGTGGCTACACCTTC.

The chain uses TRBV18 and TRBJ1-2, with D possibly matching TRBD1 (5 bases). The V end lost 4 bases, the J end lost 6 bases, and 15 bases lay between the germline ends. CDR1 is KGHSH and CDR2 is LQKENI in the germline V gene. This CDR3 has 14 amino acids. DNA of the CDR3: TGTGCCAGCTCACTCAGGGTCACAAAGAATGGCTACACCTTC. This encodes CASSLRVTKNGYTF.

The CDR3 region is CASSPLDLPSYNEQFF. Here the CDR3 DNA reads TGCGCCAGCAGCCCCTTGGACTTACCATCCTACAATGAGCAGTTCTTC. The gene calls are TRBV4-1 and TRBJ2-1; TRBD2 is a possible D gene (5 bases). Germline V gives CDR1 MGHRA, CDR2 YSYEKL. The CDR3 extends over 16 amino acids. V was cut by 4 bases and J by 1 base, with 14 bases left in between.

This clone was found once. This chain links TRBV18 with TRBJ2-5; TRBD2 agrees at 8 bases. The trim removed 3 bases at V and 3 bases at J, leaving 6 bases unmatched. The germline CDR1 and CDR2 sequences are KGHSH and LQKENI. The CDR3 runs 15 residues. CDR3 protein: CASSPRKRGKETQYF. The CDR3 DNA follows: TGTGCCAGCTCACCCCGAAAGCGGGGGAAAGAGACCCAGTACTTC. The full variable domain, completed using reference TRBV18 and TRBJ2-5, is NAGVMQNPRHLVRRRGQEARLRCSPMKGHSHVYWYRQLPEEGLKFMVYLQKENIIDESGMPKERFSAEFPKEGPSILRIQQVVRGDSAAYFCASSPRKRGKETQYFGPGTRLLVL.

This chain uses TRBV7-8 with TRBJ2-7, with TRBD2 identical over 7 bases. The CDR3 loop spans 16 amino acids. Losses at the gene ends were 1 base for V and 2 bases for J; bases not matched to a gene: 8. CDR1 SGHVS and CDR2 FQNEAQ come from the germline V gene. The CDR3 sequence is CASSLVPGLPTYEQYF. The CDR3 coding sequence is TGTGCCAGCAGCTTAGTTCCGGGACTACCAACCTACGAGCAGTACTTC.

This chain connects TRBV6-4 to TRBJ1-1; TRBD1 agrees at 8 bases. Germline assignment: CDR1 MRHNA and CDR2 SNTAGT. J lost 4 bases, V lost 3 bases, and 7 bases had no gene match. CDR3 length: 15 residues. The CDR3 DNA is TGTGCCAGCAGTGAAGGCAGGGGGCATTCCACTGAAGCTTTCTTT. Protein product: CASSEGRGHSTEAFF.

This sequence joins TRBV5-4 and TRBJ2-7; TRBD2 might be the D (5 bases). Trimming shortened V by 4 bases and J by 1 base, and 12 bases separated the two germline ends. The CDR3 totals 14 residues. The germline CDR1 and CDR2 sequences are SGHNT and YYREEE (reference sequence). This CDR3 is CASSADGGSYEQYF. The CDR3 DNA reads TGTGCCAGCAGCGCGGACGGAGGATCCTACGAGCAGTACTTC.

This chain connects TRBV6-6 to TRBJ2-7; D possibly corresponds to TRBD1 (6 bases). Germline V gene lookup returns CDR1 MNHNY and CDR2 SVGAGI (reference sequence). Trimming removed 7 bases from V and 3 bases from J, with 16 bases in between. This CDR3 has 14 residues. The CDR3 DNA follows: TGTGCCAGCACTCCAGGGAGCAGGGGCTACGAGCAGTACTTC. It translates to CASTPGSRGYEQYF.

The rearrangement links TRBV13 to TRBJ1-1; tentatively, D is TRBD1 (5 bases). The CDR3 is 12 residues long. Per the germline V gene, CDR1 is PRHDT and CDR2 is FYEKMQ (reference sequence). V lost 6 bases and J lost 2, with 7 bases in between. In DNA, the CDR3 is TGTGCCAGCAGACAGGACAACACTGAAGCTTTCTTT. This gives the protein CASRQDNTEAFF.

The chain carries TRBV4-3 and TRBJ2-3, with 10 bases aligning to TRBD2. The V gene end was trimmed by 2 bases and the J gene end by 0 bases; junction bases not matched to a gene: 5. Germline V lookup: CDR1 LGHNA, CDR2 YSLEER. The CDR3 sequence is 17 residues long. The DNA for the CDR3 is TGCGCCAGCAGCCAATCTCCTAGCGGGGGTAGCACAGATACGCAGTATTTT. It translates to CASSQSPSGGSTDTQYF.

The CDR3 DNA reads as TGTGCCAGCAGTCCCCTACAGGGGTATCGGTACAATGAGCAGTTCTTC. Protein sequence: CASSPLQGYRYNEQFF. This chain uses TRBV27 with TRBJ2-1, with 7 nucleotides matching TRBD1. The CDR3 runs to 16 residues. The germline V gene encodes CDR1 MNHEY and CDR2 SMNVEV (reference sequence). The V segment lost 5 bases and the J segment 4 bases; nucleotides outside the gene matches: 11.

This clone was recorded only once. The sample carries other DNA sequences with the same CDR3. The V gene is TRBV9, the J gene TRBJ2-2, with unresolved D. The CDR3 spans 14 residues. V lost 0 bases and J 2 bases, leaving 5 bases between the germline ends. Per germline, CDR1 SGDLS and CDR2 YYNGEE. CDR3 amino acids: CASSVGLNTGELFF. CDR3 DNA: TGTGCCAGCAGCGTAGGTCTCAACACCGGGGAGCTGTTTTTT.

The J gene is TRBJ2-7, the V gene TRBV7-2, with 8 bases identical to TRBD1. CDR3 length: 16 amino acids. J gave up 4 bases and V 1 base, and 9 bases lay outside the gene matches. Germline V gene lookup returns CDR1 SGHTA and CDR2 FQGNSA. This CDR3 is CASSLGRQGIQYEQYF. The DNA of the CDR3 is TGTGCCAGCAGCTTAGGTCGACAGGGGATTCAGTACGAGCAGTACTTC.

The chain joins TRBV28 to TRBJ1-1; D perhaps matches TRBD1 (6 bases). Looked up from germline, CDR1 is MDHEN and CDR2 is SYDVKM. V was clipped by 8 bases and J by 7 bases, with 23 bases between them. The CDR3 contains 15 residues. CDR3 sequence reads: CASGEAEQGRGEAFF. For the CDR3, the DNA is TGTGCCAGCGGGGAAGCCGAACAGGGCCGGGGTGAAGCTTTCTTT.

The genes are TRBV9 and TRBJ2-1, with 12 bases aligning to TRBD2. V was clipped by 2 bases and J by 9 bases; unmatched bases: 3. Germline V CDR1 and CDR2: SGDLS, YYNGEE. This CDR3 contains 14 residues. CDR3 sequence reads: CASSVMTSGGEQFF. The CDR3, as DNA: TGTGCCAGCAGCGTGATGACTAGCGGGGGTGAGCAGTTCTTC.

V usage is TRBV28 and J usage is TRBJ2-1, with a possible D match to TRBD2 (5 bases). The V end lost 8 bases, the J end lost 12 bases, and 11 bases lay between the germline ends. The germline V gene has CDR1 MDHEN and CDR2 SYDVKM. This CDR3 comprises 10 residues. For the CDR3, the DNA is TGTGCCAGCGGAGGCCGCGTGCAGTTCTTC. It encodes CASGGRVQFF.

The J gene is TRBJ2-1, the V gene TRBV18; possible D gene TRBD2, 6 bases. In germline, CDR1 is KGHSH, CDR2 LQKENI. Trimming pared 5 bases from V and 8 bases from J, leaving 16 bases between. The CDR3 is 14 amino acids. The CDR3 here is CASSSGLGEDEQFF. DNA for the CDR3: TGTGCCAGCTCATCCGGACTGGGGGAGGATGAGCAGTTCTTC.

The CDR3 DNA follows: TGTGCCAGTAGTTCGCGGGGAGACTACGAGCAGTACTTC. This gives the protein CASSSRGDYEQYF. V and J are TRBV19 and TRBJ2-7; a possible D gene is TRBD2 (6 bases). The CDR3 is 13 residues long. V lost 5 bases and J lost 3, with 11 bases in between. CDR1 and CDR2 (germline): LNHDA, SQIVND (reference sequence).

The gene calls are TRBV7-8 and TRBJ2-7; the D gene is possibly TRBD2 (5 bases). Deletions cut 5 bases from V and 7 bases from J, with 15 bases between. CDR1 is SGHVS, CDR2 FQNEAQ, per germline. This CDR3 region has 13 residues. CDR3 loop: CASSRLQRGEQYF. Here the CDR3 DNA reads TGTGCCAGCAGCAGACTACAGAGAGGGGAGCAGTACTTC.

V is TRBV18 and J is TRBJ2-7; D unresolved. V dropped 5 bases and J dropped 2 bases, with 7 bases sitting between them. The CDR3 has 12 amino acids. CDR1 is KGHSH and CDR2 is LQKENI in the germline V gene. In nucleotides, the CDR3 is TGTGCCAGCTCAGGAGACGCCTACGAGCAGTACTTC. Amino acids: CASSGDAYEQYF.

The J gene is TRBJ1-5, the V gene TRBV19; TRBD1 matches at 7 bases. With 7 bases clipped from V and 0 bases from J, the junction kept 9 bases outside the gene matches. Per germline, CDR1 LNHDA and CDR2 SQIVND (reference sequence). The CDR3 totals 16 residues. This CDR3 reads CASNRTGCYSNQPQHF. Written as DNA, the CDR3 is TGTGCCAGTAATAGGACAGGTTGTTATAGCAATCAGCCCCAGCATTTT.